The rows below give T cell receptor beta chains drawn from one sample of a study of blood T cells in healthy people across ages. TCRdb processed the 5' RACE reads anew with MiXCR; each CDR3 protein has one entry. The table lists almost 800,000 distinct CDR3 sequences, roughly 60% of them singletons. What was sequenced was blood. The receptor source for this set is a man in his thirties or forties in good health. CDR3s include the opening cysteine and the closing phenylalanine or tryptophan. The D gene is left open where the match is weak. Size values are once, few and many counts, or a class for expanded clones, and some rows have none.

>TRBV20-1|TRBJ2-1|-|TRBD2
TGCAGTGCCGCTCTAGCGGCTGAGCAGTTCTTC
CSAALAAEQFF
>TRBV15|TRBJ1-5|few|TRBD1
TGTGCCACCAGCAGAGACGGGACAGGGCAAGGTCAGCCCCAGCATTTT
CATSRDGTGQGQPQHF
>TRBV29-1|TRBJ2-3|-|-
TGCAGCGTTCAGGCCTTTATTGGAACAGATACGCAGTATTTT
CSVQAFIGTDTQYF
>TRBV6-5|TRBJ1-2|few|-
TGTGCCAGCAGCTCCTCCGCCTATGGCTACACCTTC
CASSSSAYGYTF
>TRBV4-1|TRBJ1-5|few|-
TGCGCCAGCAGCCAAGTGTGGGGAAATCAGCCCCAGCATTTT
CASSQVWGNQPQHF
>TRBV4-1|TRBJ2-5|-|-
TGCGCCAGCAGCCCGTACTCATACTCCGCCCAAGAGACCCAGTACTTC
CASSPYSYSAQETQYF
>TRBV7-2|TRBJ2-7|-|-
TGTGCCAGCAGGGGCGGCCGCTTACAATCCTACGAGCAGTACTTC
CASRGGRLQSYEQYF
>TRBV19|TRBJ2-7|-|TRBD2
TGTGCCAGTAGTATAGGGGAGACTAGCGGTTACTACGAGCAGTACTTC
CASSIGETSGYYEQYF
>TRBV4-2|TRBJ1-1|-|-
TGTGCCAGCAGGGAGGTTGGCAGGGAAGCTTTCTTT
CASREVGREAFF
>TRBV20-1|TRBJ2-7|-|-
TGCATCCGAGTCGGGGCGGGGACCTTACTCTCCTACGAGCAGTACTTC
CIRVGAGTLLSYEQYF
>TRBV2|TRBJ2-7|-|TRBD1
TGTGCCAGCAGTGCGGGACAGAATACCTACGAGCAGTACTTC
CASSAGQNTYEQYF
>TRBV6-2/TRBV6-3|TRBJ2-3|-|TRBD1
TGTGCCAGCAGAGTGACAGGGACAGATACGCAGTATTTT
CASRVTGTDTQYF
>TRBV3-1|TRBJ2-4|few|-
TGTGCCAGCAGCCCCGCGTTGCCCAAAAACATTCAGTACTTC
CASSPALPKNIQYF
>TRBV27|TRBJ1-1|-|-
TGTGCCAGCAGAACCTTGGGGGGCCCTCCCCCGAACACTGAAGCTTTCTTT
CASRTLGGPPPNTEAFF
>TRBV5-5|TRBJ2-5|-|-
TGTGCCAGCAGCTTCCCCCTCACCCAAGAGACCCAGTACTTC
CASSFPLTQETQYF
>TRBV6-5|TRBJ2-1|once|TRBD2
TGTGCCAGCAGTTACTCCCAGCGGGAGACCAATGAGCAGTTCTTC
CASSYSQRETNEQFF
>TRBV5-1|TRBJ2-5|-|TRBD2
TGCGCCAGCACAACCCCGGGGGGGAAAGAGACCCAGTACTTC
CASTTPGGKETQYF
>TRBV6-2/TRBV6-3|TRBJ1-2|-|-
TGTGCCAGCAGCCGCAGGGGATCCAACTATGGCTACACCTTC
CASSRRGSNYGYTF
>TRBV28|TRBJ1-2|-|-
TGTGCCAGCAGTGTTCTTAGTTCCGCGGGCTACACCTTC
CASSVLSSAGYTF
>TRBV2|TRBJ1-1|-|-
TGTGCCAGCATTGGGAGGACGGCCGACACTGAAGCTTTCTTT
CASIGRTADTEAFF
>TRBV9|TRBJ2-7|few|TRBD2
TGTGCCAGCAGTCCCAGTGGGCTAGCGGCGAAAAGCTCCTACGAGCAGTACTTC
CASSPSGLAAKSSYEQYF
>TRBV20-1|TRBJ1-6|-|-
TGCAGTGCTACGGGGAACAGCGCGAGCTCCTATAATTCACCCCTCCACTTT
CSATGNSASSYNSPLHF
>TRBV20-1|TRBJ2-1|-|-
TGCAGTGCTAGAGATCTGAGAGCAAATGAGCAGTTCTTC
CSARDLRANEQFF
>TRBV6-5|TRBJ2-5|once|-
TGTGCCAGCAGCCTCAGGGTGCCCACTGGGGAGACCCAGTACTTC
CASSLRVPTGETQYF
>TRBV20-1|TRBJ2-4|few|TRBD2
TGCAGTGCAGAGGGACTAGCGGTAGCCAAAAACATTCAGTACTTC
CSAEGLAVAKNIQYF
>TRBV11-1|TRBJ2-7|-|TRBD1
TGTGCCAGCAGCTTAGAAGCGGGACAGGGTGACGAGCAGTACTTC
CASSLEAGQGDEQYF
>TRBV7-9|TRBJ2-1|-|-
TGTGCCAGCAGCAGAGGACAGGAGGGACTCAATGAGCAGTTCTTC
CASSRGQEGLNEQFF